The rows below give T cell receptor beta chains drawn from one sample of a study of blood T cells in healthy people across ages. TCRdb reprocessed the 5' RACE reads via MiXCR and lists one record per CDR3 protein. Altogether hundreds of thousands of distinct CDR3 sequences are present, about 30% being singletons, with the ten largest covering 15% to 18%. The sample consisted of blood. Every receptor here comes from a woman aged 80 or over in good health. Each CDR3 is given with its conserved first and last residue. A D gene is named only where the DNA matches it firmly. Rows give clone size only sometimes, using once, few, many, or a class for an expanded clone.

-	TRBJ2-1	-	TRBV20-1	TGCAGTGCTAGAGATAAGGTCCAGTACAATGAGCAGTTCTTC	CSARDKVQYNEQFF
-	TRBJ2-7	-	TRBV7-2	TGTGCCAGCAGCTTAGACGCCCGCATGGACTCCTACGAGCAGTACTTC	CASSLDARMDSYEQYF
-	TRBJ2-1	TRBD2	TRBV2	TGTGCCAGCAGGCCCCCAGGGAGGGGCTACAATGAGCAGTTCTTC	CASRPPGRGYNEQFF
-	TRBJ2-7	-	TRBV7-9	TGTGCCAGCAGCTTAGTTACCGGCAGGACCTCCTACGAGCAGTACTTC	CASSLVTGRTSYEQYF
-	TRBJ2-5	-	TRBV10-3	TGTGCCATCAGTGAGATACAGATCGCCCAGTACTTC	CAISEIQIAQYF
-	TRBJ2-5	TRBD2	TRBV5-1	TGCGCCAGCAGCTTTGACGGTAGCGGGAGGATTGAGACCCAGTACTTC	CASSFDGSGRIETQYF
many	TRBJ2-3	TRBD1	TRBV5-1	TGTGCCAGCAGCCCGGGACAGGGGGCCACAGATACGCAGTATTTT	CASSPGQGATDTQYF
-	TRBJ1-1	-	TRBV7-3	TGTGCCAGCAGCTTCCTGACAGGAAAGAACACTGAAGCTTTCTTT	CASSFLTGKNTEAFF
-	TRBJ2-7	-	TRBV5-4	TGTGCCAGCAGCCGTGTGGGGAGCTCCTACAATGAGCAGTACTTC	CASSRVGSSYNEQYF
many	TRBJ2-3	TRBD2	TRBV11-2	TGTGCCAGCAGCATTATAGCGGGGGGCACAGATACGCAGTATTTT	CASSIIAGGTDTQYF
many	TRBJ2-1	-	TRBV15	TGTGCCACCAGCAGGGAGCTTGTGAACAATGAGCAGTTCTTC	CATSRELVNNEQFF
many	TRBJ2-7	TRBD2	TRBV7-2	TGTGCCAGCAGCTCGAGGGGACTAGCGGGGAGCTACGAGCAGTACTTC	CASSSRGLAGSYEQYF
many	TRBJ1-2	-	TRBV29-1	TGCAGCGTCGCAACAGGCTCAACTAACTATGGCTACACCTTC	CSVATGSTNYGYTF
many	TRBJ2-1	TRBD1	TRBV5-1	TGCGCCAGCACCTCTTATACCGGGACAGCCAAACTCAATGAGCAGTTCTTC	CASTSYTGTAKLNEQFF
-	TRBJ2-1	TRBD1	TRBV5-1	TGCGCCAGCAGCTTGGCCCAGGGGGCAGGGAGTGAGCAGTTCTTC	CASSLAQGAGSEQFF
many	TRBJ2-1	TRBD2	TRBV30	TGTGCCTGGAGTGTACTAGCGGATGGTGAGCAGTTCTTC	CAWSVLADGEQFF
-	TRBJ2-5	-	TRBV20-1	TGCAGTCCCCATACCCAAGAGACCCAGTACTTC	CSPHTQETQYF
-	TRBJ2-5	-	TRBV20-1	TGCAGTGCTAGAGAGGGACAAAAAGAGACCCAGTACTTC	CSAREGQKETQYF
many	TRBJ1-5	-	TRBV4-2	TGTGCCAGCAGCCAAGAACGGGGAGAGGGCAATCAGCCCCAGCATTTT	CASSQERGEGNQPQHF
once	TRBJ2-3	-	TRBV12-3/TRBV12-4	TGTGCCAGCAGTTGGCGGGCAGCGAGCACAGATACGCAGTATTTT	CASSWRAASTDTQYF
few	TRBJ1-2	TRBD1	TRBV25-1	TGTGCCAGCAGGGATCCAGGGGGTCTATATGGCTACACCTTC	CASRDPGGLYGYTF
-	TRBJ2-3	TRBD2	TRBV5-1	TGCGCCAGCAGGCGACTAGCGGGGGTTCAAGGCGCAGATACGCAGTATTTT	CASRRLAGVQGADTQYF
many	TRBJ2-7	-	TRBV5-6	TGTGCCAGCAGCTTGACCGGGACCGGGTGGGCCGAGCAGTACTTC	CASSLTGTGWAEQYF
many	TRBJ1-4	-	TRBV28	TGTGCCAGCAGTCCCACGAACGGGCGGCATGAAAAACTGTTTTTT	CASSPTNGRHEKLFF
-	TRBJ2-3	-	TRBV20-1	TGCAGTGCTGAAGTGGCGGGACGTCCAACAGATACGCAGTATTTT	CSAEVAGRPTDTQYF
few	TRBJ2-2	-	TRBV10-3	TGTGCCATCAGTGAGGGGTATGACACCGGGGAGCTGTTTTTT	CAISEGYDTGELFF
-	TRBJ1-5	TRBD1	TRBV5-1	TGCGCCAGCAGCTTCTGGGACAGTAGCAATCAGCCCCAGCATTTT	CASSFWDSSNQPQHF
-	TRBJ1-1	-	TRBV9	TGTGCCAGCAGCCCACAGGCTATGCTGAACACTGAAGCTTTCTTT	CASSPQAMLNTEAFF
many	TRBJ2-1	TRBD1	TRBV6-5	TGTGCCAGCAGTCTACAGGGGGACAATGAGCAGTTCTTC	CASSLQGDNEQFF
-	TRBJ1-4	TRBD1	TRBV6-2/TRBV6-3	TGTGCCAGCAGTACTACCGGGACAGGGGCGTCAAAACTGTTTTTT	CASSTTGTGASKLFF
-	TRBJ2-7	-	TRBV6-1	TGTGCCAGCATCCCCACAGCAAGCTCCTACAATGAGCAGTACTTC	CASIPTASSYNEQYF
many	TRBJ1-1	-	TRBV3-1	TGTGCCAGCAGTGGTTTATCGGGGAACACTGAAGCTTTCTTT	CASSGLSGNTEAFF
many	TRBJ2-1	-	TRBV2	TGTGCCAGCAGCGTAGCCTACAATGAGCAGTTCTTC	CASSVAYNEQFF
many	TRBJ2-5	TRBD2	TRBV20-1	TGCAGTGCTCCGACTAGCGGGGGGTCGGAGACCCAGTACTTC	CSAPTSGGSETQYF
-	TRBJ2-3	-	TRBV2	TGTGCCAGCAGTGGCGGGGGCCTCCTTACAGATACGCAGTATTTT	CASSGGGLLTDTQYF
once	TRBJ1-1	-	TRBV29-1	TGCAGCGCCCCTGCCCAACCGAACACTGAAGCTTTCTTT	CSAPAQPNTEAFF
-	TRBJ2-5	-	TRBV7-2	TGTGCCAGCAGCCTCGTACAGGGACGTGGCGAGACCCAGTACTTC	CASSLVQGRGETQYF
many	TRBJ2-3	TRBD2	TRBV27	TGTGCCAGCAGTTACGGGGGACTAGTGACAGATACGCAGTATTTT	CASSYGGLVTDTQYF
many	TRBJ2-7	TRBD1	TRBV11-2	TGTGCCAGCAGCTTAGGCCCCACCGGGACAGGGACGTACGAGCAGTACTTC	CASSLGPTGTGTYEQYF
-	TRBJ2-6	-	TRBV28	TGTGCCAGCAGTTTTATGGGGGCTGGGGCCAACGTCCTGACTTTC	CASSFMGAGANVLTF
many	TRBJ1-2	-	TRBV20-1	TGCAGTCCCTACTCTACGAACTATGGCTACACCTTC	CSPYSTNYGYTF
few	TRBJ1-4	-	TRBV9	TGTGCCAGCAGCGCCGGGCCAGGGGTTTGGGATGAAAAACTGTTTTTT	CASSAGPGVWDEKLFF
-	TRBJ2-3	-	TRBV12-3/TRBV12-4	TGTGCCAGCAGTTTCAGCGGACTGAGCACAGATACGGAGTATTTT	CASSFSGLSTDTEYF
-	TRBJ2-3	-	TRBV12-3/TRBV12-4	TGTGCCAGCACCGAACAGGGATGGACAGATGTGCAGTATTTT	CASTEQGWTDVQYF
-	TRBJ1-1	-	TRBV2	TGTGCCAGCAGTGAGGAAGTGAACACTGAAGCTTTCTTT	CASSEEVNTEAFF
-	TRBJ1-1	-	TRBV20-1	TGCAGTGCTCCCACAGAGGCAGTTACAGCTTTCTTT	CSAPTEAVTAFF